This is a list of T cell receptor beta chains from one sample in a study of blood T cell repertoires in COVID-19. The protocol was immunoSEQ multiplex PCR, while the TCRdb copy is restricted to in-frame clones and leaves out a portion. The data hold some 140,000 clones, with roughly four fifths observed a single time. Input material: peripheral blood. Source of these receptors: a woman in her sixties with acute or convalescent COVID-19. Both conserved end residues are part of each CDR3. A D gene is named only where the DNA matches it firmly. Only some rows state a clone size, as once, few, many or a class for expanded clones.

. | TRBJ1-2 | . | TRBV27 | TGTGCCAGCAGTTTAGGACAGAGCCCTAACTATGGCTACACCTTC | CASSLGQSPNYGYTF
TRBD1 | TRBJ1-2 | . | TRBV6-1 | TGTGCCAGCAGTGAACCCCGACAGGGGTTTAGCACCTTC | CASSEPRQGFSTF
TRBD1 | TRBJ1-1 | . | TRBV6-5 | TGTGCCAGCAGCTCGACAGGGGGCGGTTTCGCTGAAGCTTTCTTT | CASSSTGGGFAEAFF
. | TRBJ1-1 | . | TRBV28 | TGTGCCAGCACCCGTCGGGGGAACACTGAAGCTTTCTTT | CASTRRGNTEAFF
TRBD1 | TRBJ1-5 | . | TRBV5-1 | TGCGCCAGCAGCCCTACAGGGGTAGGAAATCAGCCCCAGCATTTT | CASSPTGVGNQPQHF
TRBD1 | TRBJ2-3 | . | TRBV19 | TGTGCCAGTAGTATAGTTTCCAGACCGGGACAGAGGGTCCCAGATACGCAGTATTTT | CASSIVSRPGQRVPDTQYF
TRBD2 | TRBJ2-7 | . | TRBV6-5 | TGTGCCACCACGGGACTAGCGGGCCGGGGGGAGCAGTACTTC | CATTGLAGRGEQYF
. | TRBJ2-1 | . | TRBV3-1/TRBV3-2 | TGTGCCAGCAGCCAAGATCTGAGCGGTGCCTACAATGAGCAGTTCTTC | CASSQDLSGAYNEQFF
. | TRBJ1-3 | few | TRBV27 | TGTGCCAGCCGACTGCGGGGGGCCGGAAACACCATATATTTT | CASRLRGAGNTIYF
. | TRBJ1-1 | . | TRBV7-9 | TGTGCCAGCAGCTTAGAAGTCGCGGCTACTGAAGCTTTCTTT | CASSLEVAATEAFF
. | TRBJ2-5 | . | TRBV18 | TGTGCCAGCTCACCAACCGGAGAGACCCAGTACTTC | CASSPTGETQYF
. | TRBJ1-3 | . | TRBV10-2 | TGCGCCAGCAGTGCAGGACTGTCTGGAAACACCATATATTTT | CASSAGLSGNTIYF
. | TRBJ1-3 | . | TRBV18 | TGTGCCAGCTCACCCCCCAACTCTGGAAACACCATATATTTT | CASSPPNSGNTIYF
. | TRBJ1-2 | once | TRBV30 | TGTGCCTGGACCCTGGCCGGGGGGGGTAACTATGGCTACACCTTC | CAWTLAGGGNYGYTF
TRBD1 | TRBJ1-4 | . | TRBV19 | TGTGCCAGTAGTACCCGGGACAGGGGAGGCGGGGGAGAAAAACTGTTTTTT | CASSTRDRGGGGEKLFF
. | TRBJ1-6 | . | TRBV6-4 | TGTGCCAGCAGGACGGGGGATTTTAATTCACCCCTCCACTTT | CASRTGDFNSPLHF
. | TRBJ1-3 | few | TRBV30 | TGTGCCTGGATCCCCTACCTCTCTGGAAACACCATATATTTT | CAWIPYLSGNTIYF
. | TRBJ1-1 | . | TRBV7-8 | TGTGCCAGCACCCGGACGGGGAACACTGAAGCTTTCTTT | CASTRTGNTEAFF
TRBD1 | TRBJ2-7 | . | TRBV5-1 | TGCGCCAGCAGCACACCGGGACAGGGCGAATGGTTCTACGAGCAGTACTTC | CASSTPGQGEWFYEQYF
. | TRBJ1-2 | . | TRBV5-6 | TGTGCCAGCAGCTTGTTCGGTCAGGACACCTATCTTGGCTATGGCTACACCTTC | CASSLFGQDTYLGYGYTF
. | TRBJ2-2 | . | TRBV7-8 | TGTGCCAGCAGCTTAGCGGGGGGGCCATTAAGCGGGGAGCTGTTTTTT | CASSLAGGPLSGELFF
. | TRBJ1-1 | . | TRBV29-1 | TGCAGCGCCCCCCAAGAGATTGGAGCTTTCTTT | CSAPQEIGAFF
. | TRBJ1-2 | . | TRBV6-6 | TGTGCCAGCAGTCCGGAGGGCCACTATGGCTACACCTTC | CASSPEGHYGYTF
TRBD1 | TRBJ1-1 | . | TRBV7-9 | TGTGCCAGCAGCTTAGGACCGGACAGGCCTATGAACACTGAAGCTTTCTTT | CASSLGPDRPMNTEAFF
TRBD2 | TRBJ2-1 | once | TRBV4-1 | TGCGCCAGCAGCCAAACTAGCGGGGTCTACAATGAGCAGTTCTTC | CASSQTSGVYNEQFF
. | TRBJ2-7 | . | TRBV6-5 | TGTGCCAGCAGATTAGGGGCCCCCAGCTACGAGCAGTACTTC | CASRLGAPSYEQYF
. | TRBJ2-1 | few | TRBV10-3 | TGTGCCATCAGTGAAGGACAGTTCAATGAGCAGTTCTTC | CAISEGQFNEQFF
TRBD2 | TRBJ2-7 | . | TRBV25-1 | TGTGCCAGCAGTGAATATCGTCCGGGGGGGGAGCAGTACTTC | CASSEYRPGGEQYF
. | TRBJ2-1 | . | TRBV5-1 | TGCGCCAGCCGGGACACCGGGAATGAGCAGTTCTTC | CASRDTGNEQFF
. | TRBJ2-1 | many | TRBV3-1/TRBV3-2 | TGTGCCAGCAGCCAACTCAGGTTCGAGCAGTTCTTC | CASSQLRFEQFF
TRBD1 | TRBJ1-2 | . | TRBV3-1/TRBV3-2 | TGTGCCAGCAGCTCCGGGACAGGGGATCGAGGCTACACCTTC | CASSSGTGDRGYTF
. | TRBJ1-1 | . | TRBV5-6 | TGTGCCAGCAGTCTCAGGTTTGAAGCTTTCTTT | CASSLRFEAFF
. | TRBJ1-1 | . | TRBV19 | TGTGCCAGTAGCAGACAGCCTAACACTGAAGCTTTCTTT | CASSRQPNTEAFF
. | TRBJ1-1 | once | TRBV18 | TGTGCCAGCTCACCATCAGGACGGGACATCACTGAAGCTTTCTTT | CASSPSGRDITEAFF
TRBD1 | TRBJ1-6 | . | TRBV27 | TGTGCCAGCAGTTTAGATACAGGGGGCGGGTCACCCCTCCACTTT | CASSLDTGGGSPLHF
. | TRBJ2-2 | few | TRBV13 | TGTGCCAGCAGCCCCCTTGGTGCATACAGGACCGGGGAGCTGTTTTTT | CASSPLGAYRTGELFF
. | TRBJ1-5 | . | TRBV6-6 | TGTGCCATCCGGGAGGGTAATCAGCCCCAGCATTTT | CAIREGNQPQHF
. | TRBJ1-3 | . | TRBV19 | TGTGCCAGTAGTACGGGGGTGAGAAACACCATATATTTT | CASSTGVRNTIYF
. | TRBJ1-5 | once | TRBV5-1 | TGCGCCAGCAGCTCTTCAGGGGAATTTTATCAGCCCCAGCATTTT | CASSSSGEFYQPQHF
. | TRBJ2-3 | . | TRBV27 | TGTGCCAGCAGTTTATCGGAGACAGGTAGCACAGATACGCAGTATTTT | CASSLSETGSTDTQYF
. | TRBJ2-5 | . | TRBV6-5 | TGTGCCAGCAGCGCAGTGGACATCCGAGAGACCCAGTACTTC | CASSAVDIRETQYF
TRBD2 | TRBJ2-7 | . | TRBV3-1/TRBV3-2 | TGTGCCAGCAGCCCCTGGACTAGCGGGGGGGCCTTTGCGCAGTACTTC | CASSPWTSGGAFAQYF
TRBD1 | TRBJ1-2 | . | TRBV7-8 | TGTGCCAGCAGCTTGAGGGGGACAGGGATAGGTAACGGCTACACCTTC | CASSLRGTGIGNGYTF
. | TRBJ2-7 | . | TRBV6-5 | TGTGCCAGCAGGAGAACGGCAGGGGATCCCTACGAGCAGTACTTC | CASRRTAGDPYEQYF
. | TRBJ1-3 | . | TRBV10-3 | TGTGCCATCAGGGGGCAGGACTCTGGAAACACCATATATTTT | CAIRGQDSGNTIYF
. | TRBJ1-2 | . | TRBV7-3 | TGTGCCAGCAGCTTATGGACAGTTTATGGCTACACCTTC | CASSLWTVYGYTF
TRBD1 | TRBJ1-1 | . | TRBV19 | TGTGCCAGTAGTACCCGACAGGGTACGGTCACTGAAGCTTTCTTT | CASSTRQGTVTEAFF
. | TRBJ2-3 | . | TRBV4-1 | TGCGCCAGCAGCCAAGTATTCGGGGGTACAGATACGCAGTATTTT | CASSQVFGGTDTQYF
TRBD2 | TRBJ2-1 | few | TRBV7-3 | TGTGCCAGCAGCCGTTTAGCGGGGGATTCCTACAATGAGCAGTTCTTC | CASSRLAGDSYNEQFF
. | TRBJ1-5 | . | TRBV18 | TGTGCCAGCTCACCCCCCGGGGGGACGGCAAATCAGCCCCAGCATTTT | CASSPPGGTANQPQHF
. | TRBJ1-5 | . | TRBV12-5 | TGTGCTAGTGGTTTGGTAACAGGGCCGAGCTATCCCTATCATCAGCCCCAGCATTTT | CASGLVTGPSYPYHQPQHF
TRBD1 | TRBJ1-2 | few | TRBV19 | TGTGCCAGTAGGACTGACAGGGGCTTTCGTGGCTACACCTTC | CASRTDRGFRGYTF
TRBD1 | TRBJ1-2 | few | TRBV28 | TGTGCCAGCAGTTTAACAGGGGTGGGTGGCTACACCTTC | CASSLTGVGGYTF
. | TRBJ1-3 | . | TRBV4-1 | TGCGCCAGCAGCCAACCCTGGGGGGCTGGAAACACCATATATTTT | CASSQPWGAGNTIYF
. | TRBJ1-1 | . | TRBV18 | TGTGCCAGCTCACCATTCGGAGGAATGAACACTGAAGCTTTCTTT | CASSPFGGMNTEAFF
. | TRBJ1-6 | . | TRBV5-5 | TGTGCCAGCAGCTTGGACAGGAGAAATTCACCCCTCCACTTT | CASSLDRRNSPLHF
. | TRBJ2-6 | . | TRBV30 | TGTGCCTGGAGTAACCGAAACAGGGCTGGGGCCAACGTCCTGACTTTC | CAWSNRNRAGANVLTF